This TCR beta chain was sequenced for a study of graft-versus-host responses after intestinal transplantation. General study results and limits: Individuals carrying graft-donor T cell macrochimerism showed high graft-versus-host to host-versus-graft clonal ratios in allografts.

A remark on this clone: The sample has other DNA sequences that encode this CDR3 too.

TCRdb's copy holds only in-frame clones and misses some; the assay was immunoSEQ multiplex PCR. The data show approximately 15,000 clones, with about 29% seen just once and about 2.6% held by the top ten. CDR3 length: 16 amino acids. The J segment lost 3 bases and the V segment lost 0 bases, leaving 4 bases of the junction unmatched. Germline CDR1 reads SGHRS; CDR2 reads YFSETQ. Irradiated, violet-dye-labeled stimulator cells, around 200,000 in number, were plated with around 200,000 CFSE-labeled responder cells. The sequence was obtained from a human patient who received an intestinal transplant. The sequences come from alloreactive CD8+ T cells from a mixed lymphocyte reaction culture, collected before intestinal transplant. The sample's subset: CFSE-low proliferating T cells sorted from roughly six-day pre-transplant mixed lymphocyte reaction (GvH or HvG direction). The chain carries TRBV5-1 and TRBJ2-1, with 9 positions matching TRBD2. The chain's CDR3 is CASSLGLAVDYNEQFF. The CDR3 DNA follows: TGCGCCAGCAGCTTGGGACTAGCGGTCGACTACAATGAGCAGTTCTTC.